The entry below gives a single T cell receptor beta chain sequence along with its context. The entry originates in a study of T-cell reconstitution after alpha-beta-depleted transplantation in children. Using unique molecular identifiers, the investigators prepared the TCRbeta library. Each CDR3 protein is one row after TCRdb ran MiXCR on the PCR reads. In the table there are about 230,000 distinct CDR3 sequences, approximately 9.9% of which are singletons. V shed 5 bases, J shed 3 bases, and the junction held 5 bases outside the gene matches. Germline V gene data show CDR1 as SGHVS and CDR2 as FQNEAQ. The CDR3 length is 16 residues.

The TCR sequence derives from a human donor who donated a stem cell graft to a child with SCID. The J gene is TRBJ2-2, the V gene TRBV7-8; 11 bases agree with TRBD2. Sequencing was performed on PBMCs from the stem cell graft donor, taken from the stem cell graft. The CDR3 loop reads CASSPSGGPYTGELFF. CDR3 nucleotide sequence: TGTGCCAGCAGCCCTAGCGGGGGGCCATACACCGGGGAGCTGTTTTTT.